The clone carrying this T cell receptor beta chain was seen repeatedly, ten times or more. CDR3 size: 14 residues. Germline CDR1 SGHTA, CDR2 FQGNSA. With 0 bases removed from V and 3 bases from J, the gap between germline ends came to 9 bases. The sample comes from a study of early T cells in non-severe SARS-CoV-2 infection. Study summary: Sequencing input comprised bulk RNA from unsorted whole blood; chain pairing was not available.

Unique molecular identifiers tagged individual cDNA molecules. TCRdb analysed the 5' RACE reads with MiXCR anew, one entry per CDR3 protein. There are roughly 25,000 distinct CDR3 sequences in the sample; more than 3.5% occur only once, and around 6.2% lies in the top ten. V is TRBV7-2 and J is TRBJ2-7; D possibly uses TRBD1 or TRBD2 (6 bases each). This TCR was sampled from an adult who was a healthcare worker with PCR-confirmed SARS-CoV-2 infection or an uninfected control (not recorded which). The sample was whole blood. CDR3 sequence: CASSLAGGGYEQYF. The CDR3 DNA follows: TGTGCCAGCAGCTTAGCAGGGGGAGGCTACGAGCAGTACTTC.